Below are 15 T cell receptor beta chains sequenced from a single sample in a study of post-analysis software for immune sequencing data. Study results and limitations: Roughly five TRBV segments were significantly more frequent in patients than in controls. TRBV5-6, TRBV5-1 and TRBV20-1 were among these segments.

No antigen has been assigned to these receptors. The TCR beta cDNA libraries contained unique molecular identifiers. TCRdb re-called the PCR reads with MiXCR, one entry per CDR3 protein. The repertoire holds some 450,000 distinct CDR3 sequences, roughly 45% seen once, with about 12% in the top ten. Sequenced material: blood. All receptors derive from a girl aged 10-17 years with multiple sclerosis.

The chain's CDR3 is CASSEDWDSHNEQFF. The CDR3 DNA sequence: TGTGCCAGCAGTGAAGATTGGGACTCCCATAATGAGCAGTTCTTC. The chain employs TRBV2 and TRBJ2-1; D is perhaps TRBD2 (6 bases). V was cut by 1 base and J by 7 bases, with 14 bases left in between. Germline V gene data show CDR1 as SNHLY and CDR2 as FYNNEI. CDR3 size: 15 residues.

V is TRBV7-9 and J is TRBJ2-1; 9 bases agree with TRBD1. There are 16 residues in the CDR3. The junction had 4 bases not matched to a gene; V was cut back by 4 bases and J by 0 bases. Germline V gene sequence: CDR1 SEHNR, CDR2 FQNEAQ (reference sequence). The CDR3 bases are TGTGCCAGCAGCTCCGGACAGGGGAGCTCCTACAATGAGCAGTTCTTC. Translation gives CASSSGQGSSYNEQFF.

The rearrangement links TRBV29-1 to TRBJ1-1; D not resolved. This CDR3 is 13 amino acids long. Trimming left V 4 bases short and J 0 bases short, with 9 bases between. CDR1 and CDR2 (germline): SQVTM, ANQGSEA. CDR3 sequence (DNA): TGCAGCGTTGGGCGGCTCATGAACACTGAAGCTTTCTTT. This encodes CSVGRLMNTEAFF.

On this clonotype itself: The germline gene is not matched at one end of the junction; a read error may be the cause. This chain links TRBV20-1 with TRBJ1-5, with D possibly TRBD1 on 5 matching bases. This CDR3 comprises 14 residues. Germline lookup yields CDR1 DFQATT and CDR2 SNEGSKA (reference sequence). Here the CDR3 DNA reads TGTAGTGCTATTTTCAGGGTAGGCAATCAGCCCCAGCATTTT. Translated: CSAIFRVGNQPQHF.

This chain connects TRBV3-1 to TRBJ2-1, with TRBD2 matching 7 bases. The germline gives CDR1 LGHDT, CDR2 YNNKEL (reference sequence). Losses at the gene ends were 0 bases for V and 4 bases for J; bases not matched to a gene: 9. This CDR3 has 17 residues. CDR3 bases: TGTGCCAGCAGCCAAGACCCTAGCGGCAGTATATACAATGAGCAGTTCTTC. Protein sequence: CASSQDPSGSIYNEQFF.

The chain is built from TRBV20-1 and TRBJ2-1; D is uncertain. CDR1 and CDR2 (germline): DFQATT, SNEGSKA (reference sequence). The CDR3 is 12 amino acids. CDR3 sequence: CRAVKTYNEQFF. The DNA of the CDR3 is TGCAGGGCTGTAAAGACCTACAATGAGCAGTTCTTC.

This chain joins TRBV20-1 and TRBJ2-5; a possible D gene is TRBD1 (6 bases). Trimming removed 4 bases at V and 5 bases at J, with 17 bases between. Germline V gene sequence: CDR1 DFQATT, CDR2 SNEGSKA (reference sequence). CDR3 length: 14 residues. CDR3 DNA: TGCAGTGCTACTACCCGGGGACAACTGGAGACCCAGTACTTC. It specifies CSATTRGQLETQYF.

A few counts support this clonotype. CDR3 coding DNA: TGCAGCGTTGAGGGACTAGCGGGAGCCCTTTACGAGCAGTACTTC. Translated, it gives CSVEGLAGALYEQYF. The chain recombines TRBV29-1 with TRBJ2-7; TRBD2 agrees at 14 bases. After removal of 3 bases from V and 4 bases from J, the junction contained 5 bases not matched to a gene. The germline V gene encodes CDR1 SQVTM and CDR2 ANQGSEA. CDR3 length equals 15 residues.

This CDR3 reads CATSPTSGIYNEQFF. DNA for the CDR3: TGTGCCACCAGCCCGACTAGCGGGATCTACAATGAGCAGTTCTTC. V and J are TRBV24-1 and TRBJ2-1, with 11 bases that match TRBD2. V lost 7 bases and J lost 3; bases outside the gene matches: 4. The CDR3 length is 15 residues. The V gene's germline CDR1 is KGHDR and CDR2 SFDVKD.

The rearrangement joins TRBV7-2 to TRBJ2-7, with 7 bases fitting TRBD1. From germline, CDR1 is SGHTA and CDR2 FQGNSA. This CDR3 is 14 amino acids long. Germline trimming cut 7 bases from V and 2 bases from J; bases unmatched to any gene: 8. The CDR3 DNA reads TGTGCCAGCACCCTAGGGGGACAGACCTACGAGCAGTACTTC. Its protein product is CASTLGGQTYEQYF.

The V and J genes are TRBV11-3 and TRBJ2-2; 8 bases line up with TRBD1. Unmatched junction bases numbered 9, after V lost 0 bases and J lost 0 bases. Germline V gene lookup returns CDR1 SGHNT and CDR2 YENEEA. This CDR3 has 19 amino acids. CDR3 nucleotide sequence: TGTGCCAGCAGCTTAGAGAATACAGGGGGACCTTCGAACACCGGGGAGCTGTTTTTT. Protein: CASSLENTGGPSNTGELFF.

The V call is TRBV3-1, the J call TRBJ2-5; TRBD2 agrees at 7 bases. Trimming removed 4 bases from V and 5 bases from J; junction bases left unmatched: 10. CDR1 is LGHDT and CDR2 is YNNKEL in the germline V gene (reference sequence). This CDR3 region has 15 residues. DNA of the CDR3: TGTGCCAGCAGCCCCCAAGATAGGGGAGGGGAGACCCAGTACTTC. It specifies CASSPQDRGGETQYF.

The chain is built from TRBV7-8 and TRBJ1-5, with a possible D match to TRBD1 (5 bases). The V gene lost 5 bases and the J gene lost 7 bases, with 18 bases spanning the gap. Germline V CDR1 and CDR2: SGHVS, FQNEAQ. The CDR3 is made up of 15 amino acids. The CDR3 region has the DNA TGTGCCAGCAGCACCGGGGCAGGGATCGGCCAGCCCCAGCATTTT. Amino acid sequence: CASSTGAGIGQPQHF. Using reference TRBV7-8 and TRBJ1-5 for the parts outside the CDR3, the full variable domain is GAGVSQSPRYKVAKRGQDVALRCDPISGHVSLFWYQQALGQGPEFLTYFQNEAQLDKSGLPSDRFFAERPEGSVSTLKIQRTQQEDSAVYLCASSTGAGIGQPQHFGDGTRLSIL.

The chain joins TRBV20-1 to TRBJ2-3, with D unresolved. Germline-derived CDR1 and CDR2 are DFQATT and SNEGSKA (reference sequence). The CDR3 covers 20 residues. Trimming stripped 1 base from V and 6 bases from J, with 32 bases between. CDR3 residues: CSARVSQANFMPTDADTQYF. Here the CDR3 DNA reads TGCAGTGCTAGAGTATCGCAAGCGAACTTCATGCCGACGGATGCGGATACGCAGTATTTT.

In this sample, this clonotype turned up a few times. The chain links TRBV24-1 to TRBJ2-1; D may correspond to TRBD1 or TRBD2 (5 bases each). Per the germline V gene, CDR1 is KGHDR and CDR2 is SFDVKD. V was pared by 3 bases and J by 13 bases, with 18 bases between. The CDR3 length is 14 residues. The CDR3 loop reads CATSDRGTKGTQFF. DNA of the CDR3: TGTGCCACCAGTGATCGTGGAACAAAAGGGACCCAGTTCTTC.